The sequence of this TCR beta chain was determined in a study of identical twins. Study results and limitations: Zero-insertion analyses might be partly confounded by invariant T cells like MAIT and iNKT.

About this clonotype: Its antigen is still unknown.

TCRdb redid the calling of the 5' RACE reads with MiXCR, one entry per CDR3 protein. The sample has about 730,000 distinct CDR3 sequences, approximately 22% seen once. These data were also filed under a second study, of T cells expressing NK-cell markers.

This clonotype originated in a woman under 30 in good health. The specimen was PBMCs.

The CDR3 DNA reads TGTGCCATCAGGGACTACACTGAAGCTTTCTTT. Residues: CAIRDYTEAFF. The chain is built from TRBV10-3 and TRBJ1-1; D gene uncertain. CDR1 ENHRY and CDR2 SYGVKD come from the germline V gene. The CDR3 consists of 11 residues. V lost 6 bases to trimming and J lost 3 bases, with 5 bases between them.